Shown below are 18 T cell receptor beta chains from a single sample sequenced in a study of CD8 T cells in Susac syndrome. RNA was extracted with the RNeasy kit, and a quantity of about 0.45 to 1 ug was reverse transcribed using random hexamers. One entry per CDR3 protein, called by TCRdb with MiXCR from the immunoSEQ multiplex PCR reads. The data show hundreds of thousands of distinct CDR3 sequences, with about 91% seen just once and roughly 0.17% held by the top ten. Material: CD8+ T cells from PBMCs. Source of these receptors: a human donor with multiple sclerosis.

V gene TRBV9 combines with J gene TRBJ2-2; no clear D. CDR1 is SGDLS and CDR2 is YYNGEE in the germline V gene. Trimming removed 3 bases from V and 3 bases from J, with 6 bases in between. The CDR3 is 13 amino acids. CDR3 sequence: CASSAAHTGELFF. The CDR3 nucleotides are TGTGCCAGCAGCGCAGCTCACACCGGGGAGCTGTTTTTT.

In this sample, this clonotype turned up once. This chain joins TRBV19 and TRBJ2-3; 9 bases agree with TRBD1. V dropped 3 bases and J dropped 0; count of bases not matched to a gene: 7. The CDR3 runs 17 residues. The germline CDR1 and CDR2 sequences are LNHDA and SQIVND (reference sequence). In nucleotides, the CDR3 is TGTGCCAGTAGTATTCTCGGGACAGGGACTAGCACAGATACGCAGTATTTT. It yields the protein CASSILGTGTSTDTQYF.

This clonotype was seen more than once but under ten times. CDR3 nucleotide sequence: TGTGCCAGCAGTTTAGTACTAGCGGGCGCCTACGAGCAGTACTTC. Its translation: CASSLVLAGAYEQYF. The V call is TRBV28, the J call TRBJ2-7; 9 bases align to TRBD2. The CDR3 has 15 amino acids. Germline V gene data show CDR1 as MDHEN and CDR2 as SYDVKM. The ends lost 2 bases at V and 2 bases at J; junction bases unmatched: 4.

DNA of the CDR3: TGTGCCAGCAGCCCCGACCGGGACTCCTTTGCCGCACAGATAACGCAGTATTTT. Amino acids: CASSPDRDSFAAQITQYF. The genes are TRBV5-5 and TRBJ2-3, with D possibly being TRBD2 (6 bases). The CDR3 length is 18 residues. Per germline, CDR1 SGHKS and CDR2 YYEKEE (reference sequence). The V gene lost 4 bases and the J gene lost 9 bases, with 30 bases spanning the gap.

The V and J genes are TRBV12-3 or TRBV12-4 and TRBJ2-1; possibly TRBD2 for D (5 bases). This CDR3 is 13 amino acids long. V was cut by 0 bases and J by 15 bases, with 15 bases left in between. The DNA for the CDR3 is TGTGCCAGCAGTTTAGCAGGACCGAGCGGTTGGTTCTTC. Protein sequence: CASSLAGPSGWFF.

This sequence joins TRBV12-3 or TRBV12-4 and TRBJ1-2; D perhaps matches TRBD1 (5 bases). The CDR3 has 14 residues. Trimming removed 5 bases from V and 8 bases from J, with 18 bases in between. The CDR3 sequence: CASSPTEVTMGYTF. In DNA, the CDR3 is TGTGCCAGCAGTCCGACAGAGGTGACTATGGGCTACACCTTC.

V is TRBV4-3 and J is TRBJ2-3; weak D call: TRBD2 (7 bases). This CDR3 region has 18 residues. V was clipped by 1 base and J by 5 bases, with 22 bases between them. Germline assignment: CDR1 LGHNA and CDR2 YSLEER. CDR3 nucleotide sequence: TGCGCCAGCAGCCAAGGGCAGGCGTCCCGGGGGGCGAAAGATACGCAGTATTTT. Translation: CASSQGQASRGAKDTQYF.

In nucleotides, the CDR3 is TGTGCCAGCAGTTTTATCTGGGACGGCTCTGGAAACACCATATATTTT. This translates into CASSFIWDGSGNTIYF. The chain has TRBV28 and TRBJ1-3, with TRBD1 as a possible D gene (5 bases). The V and J ends lost 3 bases and 0 bases respectively, with 12 bases between them. This CDR3 has 16 amino acids. Germline CDR1 MDHEN, CDR2 SYDVKM. The full variable domain, its missing parts supplied by reference TRBV28 and TRBJ1-3, is DVKVTQSSRYLVKRTGEKVFLECVQDMDHENMFWYRQDPGLGLRLIYFSYDVKMKEKGDIPEGYSVSREKKERFSLILESASTNQTSMYLCASSFIWDGSGNTIYFGEGSWLTVV.

The V and J genes are TRBV19 and TRBJ2-3, with a possible D match to TRBD1 (6 bases). The CDR3 consists of 15 residues. Trimming stripped 5 bases from V and 2 bases from J, with 14 bases between. From germline, CDR1 is LNHDA and CDR2 SQIVND (reference sequence). The CDR3 loop reads CASSRLGAFTDTQYF. The CDR3 nucleotides read TGTGCCAGTAGTCGGTTGGGGGCATTCACAGATACGCAGTATTTT.

The rearrangement joins TRBV6-5 to TRBJ2-5; TRBD2 matches at 8 bases. The CDR3 is 17 amino acids. The germline CDR1 and CDR2 sequences are MNHEY and SVGAGI. The V gene end was trimmed by 2 bases and the J gene end by 2 bases; junction bases not matched to a gene: 10. In nucleotides, the CDR3 is TGTGCCAGCAGTTACACGATTGGAGCGGGGGTTCAAGAGACCCAGTACTTC. Its translation: CASSYTIGAGVQETQYF.

The chain uses TRBV20-1 and TRBJ2-7; TRBD1 is a possible D gene (6 bases). Trimming took 7 bases from V and 3 from J, leaving 22 bases between them. This CDR3 is 15 amino acids long. Germline loops: CDR1 DFQATT, CDR2 SNEGSKA (reference sequence). The CDR3 nucleotides are TGCAGTGTTTTAGCCGCACCAGGGGATAACTACGAGCAGTACTTC. This encodes CSVLAAPGDNYEQYF.

The chain recombines TRBV7-9 with TRBJ2-1, with D perhaps being TRBD1 or TRBD2 (7 bases each). CDR1 is SEHNR and CDR2 is FQNEAQ in the germline V gene (reference sequence). Trimming took off 4 bases at V and 4 bases at J, with 20 bases between the two ends. CDR3 length: 17 residues. The CDR3 sequence: CASSSQGGAGAYNEQFF. The CDR3 DNA follows: TGTGCCAGCAGCTCACAAGGGGGCGCGGGAGCGTACAATGAGCAGTTCTTC.

The chain recombines TRBV28 with TRBJ1-2; D remains ambiguous. The CDR3 totals 13 residues. Germline V gene data show CDR1 as MDHEN and CDR2 as SYDVKM. The ends were cut back, 11 bases at V and 2 bases at J, with 15 bases in the middle. This chain's CDR3 is CASSSRNNYGYTF. The CDR3, as DNA: TGTGCCTCCAGTTCAAGAAACAACTATGGCTACACCTTC.

The chain couples TRBV19 to TRBJ2-1; 8 positions agree with TRBD1. Unmatched junction bases numbered 7, after V lost 4 bases and J lost 2 bases. The CDR3 length is 16 residues. Per the germline V gene, CDR1 is LNHDA and CDR2 is SQIVND (reference sequence). The DNA for the CDR3 is TGTGCCAGTAGTACCTGGACAGGGAGGACCTACAATGAGCAGTTCTTC. It codes for CASSTWTGRTYNEQFF.

The CDR3 reads CASRNQNQPQHF. As DNA, the CDR3 is TGTGCCAGTAGAAATCAGAATCAGCCCCAGCATTTT. The genes are TRBV19 and TRBJ1-5; D not certain. V gave up 6 bases and J gave up 4 bases, with 7 bases separating them. The CDR3 runs to 12 residues. The germline V gene has CDR1 LNHDA and CDR2 SQIVND (reference sequence).

V usage is TRBV4-3 and J usage is TRBJ2-3; possible D gene TRBD1, 6 bases. CDR3 length equals 19 residues. Germline-derived CDR1 and CDR2 are LGHNA and YSLEER. V dropped 1 base and J dropped 0 bases, with 20 bases sitting between them. CDR3 nucleotides: TGCGCCAGCAGCCAAGCTCCCGGGACAACGTCCTCTAGCACAGATACGCAGTATTTT. Its translation is CASSQAPGTTSSSTDTQYF.

This clonotype was seen once. This chain links TRBV7-9 with TRBJ2-3; 9 bases align to TRBD1. V lost 5 bases, J lost 4 bases, and 1 base stayed unmatched. Germline CDR1 is SEHNR and CDR2 is FQNEAQ (reference sequence). The CDR3 runs to 13 residues. CDR3 residues: CASSGQGPDTQYF. CDR3 bases: TGTGCCAGCAGCGGACAGGGGCCAGATACGCAGTATTTT.

The V gene is TRBV4-2, the J gene TRBJ2-3; D not certain. V gave up 8 bases and J gave up 6 bases, with 6 bases separating them. Germline V gene lookup returns CDR1 LGHNA and CDR2 YNFKEQ. The CDR3 sequence is 10 residues long. CDR3 nucleotide sequence: TGTGCCAGCGGAGTGGATACGCAGTATTTT. It specifies CASGVDTQYF.